The next 27 T cell receptor beta chains were all read from a single sample in a study of T cell responses to AZD1222 COVID-19 vaccine. Generated by immunoSEQ multiplex PCR, the TCRdb table keeps only in-frame clones and is missing some. The repertoire consists of some 110,000 clones, with around 88% occurring once and the leading ten covering about 10%. This material consisted of peripheral blood, taken on day 0 of AZD1222 vaccination. The receptors derive from an adult in good health.

The rearrangement uses TRBV7-2 and TRBJ2-7; D may be TRBD1 (6 bases). Germline V gene data show CDR1 as SGHTA and CDR2 as FQGNSA. V was clipped by 2 bases and J by 2 bases, with 13 bases between them. This CDR3 comprises 15 residues. CDR3 DNA sequence: TGTGCCAGCAGCTTACGGACAGCAAATCCCTACGAGCAGTACTTC. Protein sequence: CASSLRTANPYEQYF.

This clone turned up a few times. V usage is TRBV7-9 and J usage is TRBJ2-1; 8 bases agree with TRBD2. This CDR3 is built from 16 residues. Germline CDR1 and CDR2: SEHNR and FQNEAQ (reference sequence). V lost 1 base and J lost 8; bases outside the gene matches: 10. CDR3 sequence: CASSLVRASGLHEQFF. The CDR3 nucleotides read TGTGCCAGCAGCTTAGTGAGAGCTAGCGGGTTACATGAGCAGTTCTTC. Based on the CDR3 plus reference TRBV7-9 and TRBJ2-1, the full variable domain is DTGVSQNPRHKITKRGQNVTFRCDPISEHNRLYWYRQTLGQGPEFLTYFQNEAQLEKSRLLSDRFSAERPKGSFSTLEIQRTEQGDSAMYLCASSLVRASGLHEQFFGPGTRLTVL.

The V gene is TRBV6-5, the J gene TRBJ1-5, with D unclear. The germline V gene encodes CDR1 MNHEY and CDR2 SVGAGI. V was clipped by 1 base and J by 4 bases, with 14 bases between them. This CDR3 has 16 amino acids. The DNA of the CDR3 is TGTGCCAGCAGTTACTTCTATTTGGAGGGAAATCAGCCCCAGCATTTT. Encoded protein: CASSYFYLEGNQPQHF.

This chain connects TRBV18 to TRBJ1-1; 7 positions match TRBD1. The V gene's germline CDR1 is KGHSH and CDR2 LQKENI. The CDR3 sequence is 13 residues long. J was trimmed by 7 bases and V by 3 bases; bases with no gene match: 5. The CDR3 loop reads CASSPGTVREAFF. In DNA, the CDR3 is TGTGCCAGCTCACCGGGGACAGTTCGTGAAGCTTTCTTT.

The chain joins TRBV5-1 to TRBJ1-1, with TRBD1 matching 9 bases. This CDR3 has 13 amino acids. V lost 3 bases, J lost 6 bases, and 3 bases stayed unmatched. The V gene's germline CDR1 is SGHRS and CDR2 YFSETQ. The CDR3 is CASSSGQGPEAFF. DNA for the CDR3: TGCGCCAGCAGCTCGGGACAGGGTCCTGAAGCTTTCTTT.

The chain combines TRBV7-2 with TRBJ1-4; D is unclear. The CDR3 totals 15 residues. Germline values: CDR1 SGHTA, CDR2 FQGNSA. With 5 bases removed from V and 0 bases from J, the gap between germline ends came to 10 bases. The DNA of the CDR3 is TGTGCCAGCAGCCCGACCGTTGCAACTAATGAAAAACTGTTTTTT. Amino acid sequence: CASSPTVATNEKLFF.

V gene TRBV7-3 combines with J gene TRBJ1-1, with 7 bases lining up with TRBD1. The CDR3 runs 14 residues. Germline CDR1 is SGHTA and CDR2 is FQGTGA. V was pared by 5 bases and J by 6 bases, with 9 bases of the junction left unmatched. The CDR3 protein is CASSRQGGVAEAFF. DNA of the CDR3: TGTGCCAGCAGCCGCCAGGGGGGGGTTGCTGAAGCTTTCTTT.

The gene calls are TRBV5-1 and TRBJ1-2; 8 bases align to TRBD1. V trimming: 0 bases; J trimming: 7 bases; junction bases outside the gene matches: 5. The CDR3 has 14 amino acids. The germline V gene has CDR1 SGHRS and CDR2 YFSETQ. As DNA, the CDR3 is TGCGCCAGCAGCTTGGCCCCGGACAGGGCTGGCTACACCTTC. This encodes CASSLAPDRAGYTF.

The chain joins TRBV4-2 to TRBJ1-2, with D uncertain. The V and J ends lost 6 bases and 3 bases respectively, with 11 bases between them. The CDR3 is 13 amino acids. CDR1 LGHNA and CDR2 YNFKEQ come from the germline V gene. The CDR3: CASSLNSDYGYTF. In nucleotides, the CDR3 is TGTGCCAGCAGTCTAAACTCCGACTATGGCTACACCTTC.

V and J are TRBV6-1 and TRBJ2-5; D could derive from TRBD1 or TRBD2 (5 bases each). Trimming shortened V by 3 bases and J by 1 base, and 15 bases separated the two germline ends. Germline V CDR1 and CDR2: MNHNS, SASEGT. The CDR3 consists of 16 residues. CDR3 DNA sequence: TGTGCCAGCAGTGAGGCAGTTGCGAGGGGCCAAGAGACCCAGTACTTC. It is translated as CASSEAVARGQETQYF.

This clone was seen more than once but under ten times. The rearrangement uses TRBV7-2 and TRBJ1-4; maybe TRBD1 (5 bases). The germline V gene encodes CDR1 SGHTA and CDR2 FQGNSA. Trimming took 4 bases from V and 0 from J, leaving 9 bases between them. This CDR3 spans 15 amino acids. CDR3: CASSSDTATNEKLFF. As DNA, the CDR3 is TGTGCCAGCAGCTCGGACACAGCAACTAATGAAAAACTGTTTTTT. The full variable domain, in which reference TRBV7-2 and TRBJ1-4 provide the parts outside the CDR3, is GAGVSQSPSNKVTEKGKDVELRCDPISGHTALYWYRQSLGQGLEFLIYFQGNSAPDKSGLPSDRFSAERTGGSVSTLTIQRTQQEDSAVYLCASSSDTATNEKLFFGSGTQLSVL.

The rearrangement links TRBV28 to TRBJ1-5, with 9 bases aligning to TRBD1. Germline loops: CDR1 MDHEN, CDR2 SYDVKM. This CDR3 is 16 amino acids long. With V trimmed by 6 bases and J by 4 bases, 10 bases remained unmatched. Written as DNA, the CDR3 is TGTGCCAGCAGCCCCTTGAGGACAGGGGAAAATCAGCCCCAGCATTTT. Translation gives CASSPLRTGENQPQHF.

This chain uses TRBV7-3 with TRBJ2-6; D is possibly TRBD2 (5 bases). The V gene's germline CDR1 is SGHTA and CDR2 FQGTGA. This CDR3 has 16 amino acids. Trimming stripped 5 bases from V and 2 bases from J, with 13 bases between. The CDR3 here is CASSPTPGAGANVLTF. As DNA, the CDR3 is TGTGCCAGCAGCCCAACTCCCGGGGCTGGGGCCAACGTCCTGACTTTC.

This chain connects TRBV7-9 to TRBJ1-6, with TRBD1 identical over 10 bases. CDR3 length equals 15 residues. The V gene end was trimmed by 11 bases and the J gene end by 7 bases; junction bases not matched to a gene: 11. CDR1 and CDR2 (germline): SEHNR, FQNEAQ (reference sequence). CDR3 DNA: TGTGCCTCCAGGGGCGGACAGGGGGACAATTCACCCCTCCACTTT. It codes for CASRGGQGDNSPLHF. The full variable domain, with the rest looked up from reference TRBV7-9 and TRBJ1-6, is DTGVSQNPRHKITKRGQNVTFRCDPISEHNRLYWYRQTLGQGPEFLTYFQNEAQLEKSRLLSDRFSAERPKGSFSTLEIQRTEQGDSAMYLCASRGGQGDNSPLHFGNGTRLTVT.

The J gene is TRBJ2-1, the V gene TRBV6-6, with a weak D call TRBD2 (6 bases). Trimming took 4 bases from V and 11 from J, leaving 15 bases between them. This CDR3 region has 13 residues. The germline V gene encodes CDR1 MNHNY and CDR2 SVGAGI (reference sequence). CDR3 nucleotide sequence: TGTGCCAGCAGTTCCATCGTAGCGGAACAGCAGTTCTTC. This translates into CASSSIVAEQQFF.

This rearrangement joins TRBV6-6 to TRBJ2-2, with 7 bases fitting TRBD2. The CDR3 consists of 15 residues. The germline V gene encodes CDR1 MNHNY and CDR2 SVGAGI (reference sequence). Losses at the gene ends were 0 bases for V and 4 bases for J; bases not matched to a gene: 2. CDR3 DNA: TGTGCCAGCAGTTACTCGGGGGGGAGCACCGGGGAGCTGTTTTTT. It translates to CASSYSGGSTGELFF.

This clone was seen only a few times. This chain connects TRBV4-3 to TRBJ1-5; 7 nucleotides align to TRBD1. CDR1 and CDR2 (germline): LGHNA, YSLEER. J lost 1 base, V lost 0 bases, and 3 bases had no gene match. CDR3 length equals 16 residues. CDR3 in DNA: TGCGCCAGCAGCCAAGAACCGGGACAGAGCAATCAGCCCCAGCATTTT. Its translation: CASSQEPGQSNQPQHF.

CDR3 sequence (DNA): TGTGCCAGCAGCTTAAATATGGGGGCAGGGGGAGCCTACGAGCAGTACTTC. Translating gives CASSLNMGAGGAYEQYF. V is TRBV11-2 and J is TRBJ2-7; 7 nucleotides line up with TRBD1. Germline-derived CDR1 and CDR2 are SGHAT and FQNNGV. The J segment lost 2 bases and the V segment lost 2 bases, leaving 12 bases of the junction unmatched. The CDR3 has 17 amino acids.

This chain connects TRBV15 to TRBJ2-1, with TRBD1 matching over 11 bases. The CDR3 has 15 amino acids. Germline lookup yields CDR1 LNHNV and CDR2 YYDKDF (reference sequence). V lost 2 bases, J lost 7 bases, and 4 bases stayed unmatched. The CDR3 loop is CATSRLGQGVNEQFF. Written as DNA, the CDR3 is TGTGCCACCAGCAGATTGGGACAGGGGGTTAATGAGCAGTTCTTC.

V usage is TRBV13 and J usage is TRBJ2-5; D unclear. Trimming stripped 11 bases from V and 7 bases from J, with 20 bases between. Looked up from germline, CDR1 is PRHDT and CDR2 is FYEKMQ (reference sequence). The CDR3 runs 13 residues. Written as DNA, the CDR3 is TGTGCCCGCTCTGGGGTCTCTCCTGGGACCCAGTACTTC. This sequence encodes CARSGVSPGTQYF.

This sequence joins TRBV6-5 and TRBJ1-1, with D possibly TRBD1 on 5 matching bases. The CDR3 loop spans 13 amino acids. Germline V gene data show CDR1 as MNHEY and CDR2 as SVGAGI. V was pared by 1 base and J by 7 bases, with 10 bases between. This CDR3 reads CASSYYDRDEAFF. The CDR3 coding sequence is TGTGCCAGCAGTTACTACGACAGAGATGAAGCTTTCTTT.

J is TRBJ1-6 and V is TRBV7-2, with D perhaps matching TRBD1 (5 bases). The CDR3 runs to 14 residues. Per germline, CDR1 SGHTA and CDR2 FQGNSA. The V gene lost 1 base and the J gene lost 7 bases, with 8 bases spanning the gap. DNA for the CDR3: TGTGCCAGCAGCTTAGTCAGGGCAAATTCACCCCTCCACTTT. This translates into CASSLVRANSPLHF.

J is TRBJ1-6 and V is TRBV7-8; D remains unclear. Germline V gives CDR1 SGHVS, CDR2 FQNEAQ. Trimming took off 3 bases at V and 7 bases at J, with 19 bases between the two ends. The CDR3 runs to 17 residues. The chain's CDR3 is CASSLGQAASVNSPLHF. In DNA, the CDR3 is TGTGCCAGCAGCTTGGGTCAGGCGGCATCAGTGAATTCACCCCTCCACTTT.

The V gene is TRBV19, the J gene TRBJ1-2; D is unresolved. CDR1 and CDR2 from the germline V gene are LNHDA and SQIVND (reference sequence). This CDR3 region has 15 residues. V was shortened by 9 bases and J by 4 bases, with 21 bases between the two germline ends. The CDR3 region is CASKLAALGIYGYTF. The CDR3 coding sequence is TGTGCCAGCAAACTGGCTGCCTTGGGGATCTATGGCTACACCTTC.

The V gene is TRBV18, the J gene TRBJ1-1, with D maybe TRBD1 (6 bases). CDR3 length: 13 amino acids. Per germline, CDR1 KGHSH and CDR2 LQKENI. The germline V and J ends were trimmed by 4 bases and 5 bases, with 11 bases remaining between them. Here the CDR3 DNA reads TGTGCCAGCTCACTAAACAGGGATACTGAAGCTTTCTTT. Amino acid sequence: CASSLNRDTEAFF.

The chain joins TRBV5-1 to TRBJ2-7, with TRBD2 matching 9 bases. V gave up 1 base and J gave up 7 bases; unmatched junction bases: 6. The V gene's germline CDR1 is SGHRS and CDR2 YFSETQ. This CDR3 comprises 14 residues. The CDR3 DNA is TGCGCCAGCAGCTTGTGGACTAGCGCGAAAGAGCAGTACTTC. This translates into CASSLWTSAKEQYF.

The CDR3 sequence: CASSLAWTSGTGELFF. The CDR3 nucleotides read TGTGCCAGCAGCTTAGCCTGGACTAGCGGCACCGGGGAGCTGTTTTTT. This rearrangement joins TRBV13 to TRBJ2-2; 10 bases match TRBD2. CDR3 length: 16 residues. Germline trimming cut 1 base from V and 4 bases from J; bases unmatched to any gene: 3. CDR1 is PRHDT, CDR2 FYEKMQ, per germline (reference sequence). Variable domain in full (rest from reference TRBV13 and TRBJ2-2): AAGVIQSPRHLIKEKRETATLKCYPIPRHDTVYWYQQGPGQDPQFLISFYEKMQSDKGSIPDRFSAQQFSDYHSELNMSSLELGDSALYFCASSLAWTSGTGELFFGEGSRLTVL.